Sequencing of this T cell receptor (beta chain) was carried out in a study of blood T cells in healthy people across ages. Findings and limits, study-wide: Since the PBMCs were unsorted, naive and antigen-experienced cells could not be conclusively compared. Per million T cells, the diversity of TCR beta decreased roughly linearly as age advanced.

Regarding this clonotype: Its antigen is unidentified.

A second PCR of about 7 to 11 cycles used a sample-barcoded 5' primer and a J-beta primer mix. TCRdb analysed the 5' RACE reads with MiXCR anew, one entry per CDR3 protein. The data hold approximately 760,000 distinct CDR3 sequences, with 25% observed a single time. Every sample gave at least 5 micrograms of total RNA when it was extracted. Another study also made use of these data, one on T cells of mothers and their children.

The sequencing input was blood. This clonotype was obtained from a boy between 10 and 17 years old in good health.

The CDR3 sequence: CSVIYKPYEQYF. In nucleotides, the CDR3 is TGCAGCGTTATCTATAAGCCCTACGAGCAGTACTTC. This chain joins TRBV29-1 and TRBJ2-5; D not certain. Judging by the DNA end, TRBJ2-7 fits better; the J call may be wrong. Germline assignment: CDR1 SQVTM and CDR2 ANQGSEA. The CDR3 runs 12 residues.